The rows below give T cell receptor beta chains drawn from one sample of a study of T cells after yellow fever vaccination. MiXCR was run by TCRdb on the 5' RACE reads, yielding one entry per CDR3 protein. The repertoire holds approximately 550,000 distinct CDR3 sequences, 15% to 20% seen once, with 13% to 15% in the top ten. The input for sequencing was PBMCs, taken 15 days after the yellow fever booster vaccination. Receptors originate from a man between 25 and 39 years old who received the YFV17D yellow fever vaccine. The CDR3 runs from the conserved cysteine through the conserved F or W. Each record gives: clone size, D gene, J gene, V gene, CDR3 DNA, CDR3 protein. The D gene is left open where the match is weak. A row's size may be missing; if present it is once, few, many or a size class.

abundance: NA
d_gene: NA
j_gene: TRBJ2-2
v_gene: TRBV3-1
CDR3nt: TGTGCTTCAAGGGGCGGTGCGAACACCGGGGAGCTGTTTTTT
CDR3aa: CASRGGANTGELFF

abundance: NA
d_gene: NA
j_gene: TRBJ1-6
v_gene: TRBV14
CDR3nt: TGTGCCAGCAGCCAAAGCCCTGCCCCCCTCCACTTT
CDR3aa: CASSQSPAPLHF

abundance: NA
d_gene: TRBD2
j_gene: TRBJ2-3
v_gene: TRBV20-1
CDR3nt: TGCAGTGCTAGAGCCGGGACTAGTGTCGATACGCAGTATTTT
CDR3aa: CSARAGTSVDTQYF

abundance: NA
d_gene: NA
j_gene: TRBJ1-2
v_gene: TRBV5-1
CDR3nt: TGCGCCAGCAGCTCCGACGGTGACTATGGCTACACCTTC
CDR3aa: CASSSDGDYGYTF

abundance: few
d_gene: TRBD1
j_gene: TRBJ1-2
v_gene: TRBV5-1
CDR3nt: TGCGCCAGCAGCTCACACAGGGACAGCCCGTATGGCTACACCTTC
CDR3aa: CASSSHRDSPYGYTF

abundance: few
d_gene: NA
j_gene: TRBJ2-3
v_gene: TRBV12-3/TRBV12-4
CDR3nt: TGTGCCAGCACCCCTAGTGGGGTCACAGATACGCAGTATTTT
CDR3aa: CASTPSGVTDTQYF

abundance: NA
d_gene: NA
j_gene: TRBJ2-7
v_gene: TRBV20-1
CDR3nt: TGCAGTGCTAGAGATTCCCCCCTTGGGTACGAGCAGTACTTC
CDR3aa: CSARDSPLGYEQYF

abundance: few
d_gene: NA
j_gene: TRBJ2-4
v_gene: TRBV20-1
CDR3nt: TGCAGTGCCTCGGACTCTCTAGCCAAAAACATTCAGTACTTC
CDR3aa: CSASDSLAKNIQYF

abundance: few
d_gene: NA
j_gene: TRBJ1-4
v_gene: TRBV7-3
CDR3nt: TGTGCCAGCAGCCAAGGGACAAATGAAAAACTGTTTTTT
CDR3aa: CASSQGTNEKLFF

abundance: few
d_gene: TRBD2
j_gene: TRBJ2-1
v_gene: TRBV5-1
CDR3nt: TGCGCCAGCAGTCTTGGACTAGCGTTCACAGGGTGGGACAATGAGCAGTTCTTC
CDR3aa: CASSLGLAFTGWDNEQFF

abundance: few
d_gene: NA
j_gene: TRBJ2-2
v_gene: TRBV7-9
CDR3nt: TGTGCCAGCAGCTTAGATGTGGGAACCAACACCGGGGAGCTGTTTTTT
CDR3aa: CASSLDVGTNTGELFF

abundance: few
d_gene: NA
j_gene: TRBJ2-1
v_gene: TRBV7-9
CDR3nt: TGTGCCAGCAGCTTAGGTGGTAGTCCCCGTGAGCAGTTCTTC
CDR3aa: CASSLGGSPREQFF

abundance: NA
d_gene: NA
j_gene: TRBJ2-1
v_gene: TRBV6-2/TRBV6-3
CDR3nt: TGTGCCAGCAGTTATTTCGTGGGCGGAGGGGCCGGCAATGAGCAGTTCTTC
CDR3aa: CASSYFVGGGAGNEQFF

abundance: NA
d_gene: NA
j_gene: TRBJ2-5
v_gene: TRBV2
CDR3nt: TGTGCCAGCCTTCAGGGAAACCAAGAGACCCAGTACTTC
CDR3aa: CASLQGNQETQYF

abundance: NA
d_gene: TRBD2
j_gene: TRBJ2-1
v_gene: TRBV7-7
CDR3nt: TGTGCTAGCAGCTTAGTACCCGTACTAGCGGGAGGGTCCAATGAGCAGTTCTTC
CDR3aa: CASSLVPVLAGGSNEQFF

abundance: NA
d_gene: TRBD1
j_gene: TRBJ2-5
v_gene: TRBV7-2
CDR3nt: TGTGCCAGCAGCCCGGGACAGGGGTCGGAGACCCAGTACTTC
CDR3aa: CASSPGQGSETQYF

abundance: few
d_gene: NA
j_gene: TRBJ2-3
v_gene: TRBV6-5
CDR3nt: TGTGCCAGCAGTTGGGAGGCGGGGGCAACGCAGTATTTT
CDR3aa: CASSWEAGATQYF

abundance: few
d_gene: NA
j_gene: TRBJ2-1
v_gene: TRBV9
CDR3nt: TGTGCCAGCAGCGTAGCTCGGCTTAATGAGCAGTTCTTC
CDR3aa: CASSVARLNEQFF

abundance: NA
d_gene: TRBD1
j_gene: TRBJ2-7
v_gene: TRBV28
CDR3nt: TGTGCCAGCAGATCCCTGGGACAGCGACTTAAGGACGAGCAGTACTTC
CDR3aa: CASRSLGQRLKDEQYF

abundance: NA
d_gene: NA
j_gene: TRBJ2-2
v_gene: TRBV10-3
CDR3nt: TGTGCCATCAGTGGTGGTACCGGGGAGCTGTTTTTT
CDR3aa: CAISGGTGELFF

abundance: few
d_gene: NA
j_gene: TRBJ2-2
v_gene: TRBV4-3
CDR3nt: TGCGCCAGCAGCCAAGATCGGCCCCCGAACACCGGGGAGCTGTTTTTT
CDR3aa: CASSQDRPPNTGELFF

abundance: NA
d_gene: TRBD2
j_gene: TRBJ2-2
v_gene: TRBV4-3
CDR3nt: TGCGCCAGCAGCCGAAGCGGGACTCTCCCGGTCGGGGAGCTGTTTTTT
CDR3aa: CASSRSGTLPVGELFF

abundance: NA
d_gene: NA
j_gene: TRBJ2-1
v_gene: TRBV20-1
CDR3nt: TGCAGTGCTCGGATGTACGGGAGCTCCTACAATGAGCAGTTCTTC
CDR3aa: CSARMYGSSYNEQFF

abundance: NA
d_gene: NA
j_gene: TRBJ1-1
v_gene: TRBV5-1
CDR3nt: TGCGCCAGCAGCTTCATTCCCGCGAACACTGAAGCTTTCTTT
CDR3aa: CASSFIPANTEAFF

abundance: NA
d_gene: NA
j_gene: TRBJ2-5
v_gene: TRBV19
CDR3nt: TGTGCCAGTAGTATCATGGGTAATTACGAGACCCAGTACTTC
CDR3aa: CASSIMGNYETQYF

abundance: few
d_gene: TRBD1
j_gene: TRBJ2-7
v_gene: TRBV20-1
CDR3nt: TGCAGTGCTAGGGACAGGGAGACCTACGAGCAGTACTTC
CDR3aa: CSARDRETYEQYF

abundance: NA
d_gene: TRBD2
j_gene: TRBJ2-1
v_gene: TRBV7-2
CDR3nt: TGTGCCAGCAGCTCCGGACTAGCGGGAATGTATGAGCAGTTCTTC
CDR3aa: CASSSGLAGMYEQFF

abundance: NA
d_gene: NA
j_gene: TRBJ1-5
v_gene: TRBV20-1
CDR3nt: TGCAGTGCTAGAGGAGGGGGGGCTAATCAGCCCCAGCATTTT
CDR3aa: CSARGGGANQPQHF

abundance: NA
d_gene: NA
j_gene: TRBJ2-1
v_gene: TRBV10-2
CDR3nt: TGCGCCAGCAGTGAGGGGGATTTCGGGTTAGACAATGAGCAGTTCTTC
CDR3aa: CASSEGDFGLDNEQFF

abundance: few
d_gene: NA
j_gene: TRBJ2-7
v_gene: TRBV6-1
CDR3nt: TGTGCCAGCAGTCAAGCCCGAGGCCCCTACGAGCAGTACTTC
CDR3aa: CASSQARGPYEQYF

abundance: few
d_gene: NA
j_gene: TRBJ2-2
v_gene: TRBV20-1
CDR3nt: TGCAGTGCTAGAGGCCGAAGACTAGGGGACACCGGGGAGCTGTTTTTT
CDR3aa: CSARGRRLGDTGELFF

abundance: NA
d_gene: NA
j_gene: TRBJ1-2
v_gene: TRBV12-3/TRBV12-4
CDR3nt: TGTGCCAGCAGTTTCGGGGGGTATGGCTACACCTTC
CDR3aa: CASSFGGYGYTF

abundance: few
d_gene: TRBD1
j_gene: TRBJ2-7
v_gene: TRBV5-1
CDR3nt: TGCGCCAGCAGCTTGGCCGCGGGCGGGACAGGCGAGCAGTACTTC
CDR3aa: CASSLAAGGTGEQYF

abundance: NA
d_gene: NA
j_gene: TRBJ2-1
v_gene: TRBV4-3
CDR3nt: TGCGCCAGCAGCCAAGCCCGGGAGATTTACAATGAGCAGTTCTTC
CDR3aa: CASSQAREIYNEQFF

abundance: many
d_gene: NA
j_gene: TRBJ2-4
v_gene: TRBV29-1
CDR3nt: TGCAGCGTTGAGGGCAGAAAAAACATTCAGTACTTC
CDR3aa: CSVEGRKNIQYF

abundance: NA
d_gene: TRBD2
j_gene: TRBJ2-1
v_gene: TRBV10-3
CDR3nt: TGTGCCATCAGTGAGACTAGCGGAGGGTACAATGAGCAGTTCTTC
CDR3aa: CAISETSGGYNEQFF

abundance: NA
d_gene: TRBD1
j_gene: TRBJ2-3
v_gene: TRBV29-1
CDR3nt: TGCAGCGGCCAAGGACAGGGTCTACCAGATACGCAGTATTTT
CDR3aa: CSGQGQGLPDTQYF

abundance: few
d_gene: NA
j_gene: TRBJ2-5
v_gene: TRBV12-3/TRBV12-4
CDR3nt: TGTGCCAGCAGTTTTGGAGCATTTGGCGAGACCCAGTACTTC
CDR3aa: CASSFGAFGETQYF

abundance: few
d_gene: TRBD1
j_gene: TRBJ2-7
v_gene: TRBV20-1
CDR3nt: TGCAGTGCTATTGACAGGGCTGTCGTTCGGCCGCCCTACGAGCAGTACTTC
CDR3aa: CSAIDRAVVRPPYEQYF

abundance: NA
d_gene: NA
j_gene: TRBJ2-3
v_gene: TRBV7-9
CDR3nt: TGTGCCAGCAAGGCTAGCTGGGGCACAGATACGCAGTATTTT
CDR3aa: CASKASWGTDTQYF

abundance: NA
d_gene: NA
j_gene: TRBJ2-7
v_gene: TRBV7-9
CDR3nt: TGTGCCAGCAGCCCCTTCAGCCAAGGGGACGAGCAGTACTTC
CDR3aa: CASSPFSQGDEQYF

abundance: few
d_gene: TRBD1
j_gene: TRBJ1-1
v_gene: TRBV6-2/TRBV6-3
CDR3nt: TGTGCCAGCAGTTATACAGGGGGCAACACTGAAGCTTTCTTT
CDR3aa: CASSYTGGNTEAFF

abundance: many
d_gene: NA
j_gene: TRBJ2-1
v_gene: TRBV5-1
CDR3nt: TGCGCCAGCAGCTTCCAAATAAGCTCCTACAATGAGCAGTTCTTC
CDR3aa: CASSFQISSYNEQFF

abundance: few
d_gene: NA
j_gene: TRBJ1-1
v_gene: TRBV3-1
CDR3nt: TGTGCCAGCAGCCCCCGGGGTACTAACACTGAAGCTTTCTTT
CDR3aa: CASSPRGTNTEAFF

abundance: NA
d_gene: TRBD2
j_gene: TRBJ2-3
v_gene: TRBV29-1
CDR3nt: TGCAGCGTGCGAGCGGGACCCTCCACAGATACGCAGTATTTT
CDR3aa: CSVRAGPSTDTQYF

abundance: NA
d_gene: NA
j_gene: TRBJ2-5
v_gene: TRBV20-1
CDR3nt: TGCAGTGCCCGCATGGGGGGCCGGCAAGAGACCCAGTACTTC
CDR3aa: CSARMGGRQETQYF

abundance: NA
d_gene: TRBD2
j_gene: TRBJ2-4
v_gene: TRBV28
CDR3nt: TGTGCCAGCAGCTCCCGACTAGCGGGAGGGCTAAACATTCAGTACTTC
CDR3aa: CASSSRLAGGLNIQYF

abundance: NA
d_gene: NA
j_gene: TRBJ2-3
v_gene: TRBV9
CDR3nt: TGTGCCAGCAGCGTAGCACAGAAGACAGATACGCAGTATTTT
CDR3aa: CASSVAQKTDTQYF

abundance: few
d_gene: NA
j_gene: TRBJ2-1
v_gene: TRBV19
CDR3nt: TGTGCCAGTAGTAGGAGGGAAGTCTACAATGAGCAGTTCTTC
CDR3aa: CASSRREVYNEQFF

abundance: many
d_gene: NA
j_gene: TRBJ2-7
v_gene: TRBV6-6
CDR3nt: TGTGCCAGCAGTTACGGGGTCTCCTACGAGCAGTACTTC
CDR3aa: CASSYGVSYEQYF

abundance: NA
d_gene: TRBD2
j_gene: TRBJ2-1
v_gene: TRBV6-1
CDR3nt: TGTGCCAGCCAGGTCCTAGCGGGTTACAATGAGCAGTTCTTC
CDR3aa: CASQVLAGYNEQFF

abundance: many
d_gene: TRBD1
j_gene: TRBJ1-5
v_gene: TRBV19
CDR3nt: TGTGCCAGTTCGGACAGGGTTCGTCAGCCCCAGCATTTT
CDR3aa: CASSDRVRQPQHF

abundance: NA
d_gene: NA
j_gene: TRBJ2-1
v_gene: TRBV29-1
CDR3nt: TGCAGCGTTGGGCTGGGTGCGGTTGAGCAGTTCTTC
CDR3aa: CSVGLGAVEQFF